One and the same sample provided the 19 T cell receptor beta chains below, sequenced in a study of blood T cells in healthy people across ages. Next came a second PCR, run for 7 to 11 cycles, which used a sample-barcoded 5' primer along with a J-beta primer mix. TCRdb redid the calling of the 5' RACE reads with MiXCR, one entry per CDR3 protein. The table has roughly 2 million distinct CDR3 sequences, around 50% seen once. Sequencing was done on a sample of blood. These receptors were taken from a woman aged 35 to 49 in good health.

This clonotype came up a few times. V gene TRBV27 combines with J gene TRBJ1-2, with TRBD1 identical over 9 bases. The CDR3 is 15 amino acids. Losses at the gene ends were 6 bases for V and 7 bases for J; bases not matched to a gene: 12. Germline V gene lookup returns CDR1 MNHEY and CDR2 SMNVEV (reference sequence). CDR3 residues: CASSPVLGTGFGYTF. The CDR3 DNA sequence: TGTGCCAGCAGCCCAGTTCTCGGGACAGGGTTTGGCTACACCTTC.

V and J are TRBV18 and TRBJ1-6; D is possibly TRBD1 (5 bases). From germline, CDR1 is KGHSH and CDR2 LQKENI. V shed 3 bases and J shed 7 bases, with 13 bases lying between them. The CDR3 has 15 residues. CDR3 bases: TGTGCCAGCTCACCGGTGGGGGTTCGGAATTCACCCCTCCACTTT. This gives the protein CASSPVGVRNSPLHF. Supplemented by reference TRBV18 and TRBJ1-6, the full variable domain reads NAGVMQNPRHLVRRRGQEARLRCSPMKGHSHVYWYRQLPEEGLKFMVYLQKENIIDESGMPKERFSAEFPKEGPSILRIQQVVRGDSAAYFCASSPVGVRNSPLHFGNGTRLTVT.

This chain uses TRBV7-2 with TRBJ2-1; no reliable D call. The CDR3 has 16 residues. V was shortened by 0 bases and J by 1 base, with 10 bases between the two germline ends. CDR1 is SGHTA, CDR2 FQGNSA, per germline. The DNA for the CDR3 is TGTGCCAGCAGCTTAGCGGAATCTCCTTCCTACAATGAGCAGTTCTTC. Encoded protein: CASSLAESPSYNEQFF. Full variable domain (missing parts from reference TRBV7-2 and TRBJ2-1): GAGVSQSPSNKVTEKGKDVELRCDPISGHTALYWYRQSLGQGLEFLIYFQGNSAPDKSGLPSDRFSAERTGGSVSTLTIQRTQQEDSAVYLCASSLAESPSYNEQFFGPGTRLTVL.

J is TRBJ2-3 and V is TRBV20-1, with D unclear. Germline V gene data show CDR1 as DFQATT and CDR2 as SNEGSKA (reference sequence). CDR3 length: 15 amino acids. V gave up 5 bases and J gave up 3 bases, with 18 bases separating them. CDR3 loop: CSAPDNTQRTDTQYF. The DNA for the CDR3 is TGCAGTGCTCCAGACAATACCCAAAGAACAGATACGCAGTATTTT.

The chain recombines TRBV6-2 or TRBV6-3 with TRBJ2-7, with 12 bases matching TRBD2. The CDR3 has 16 amino acids. The J segment lost 3 bases and the V segment lost 10 bases, leaving 13 bases of the junction unmatched. The germline gives CDR1 MNHEY, CDR2 SVGEGT. The CDR3 loop is CANSPASGGGFYEQYF. CDR3 coding DNA: TGTGCCAACAGCCCAGCTAGCGGGGGGGGATTCTACGAGCAGTACTTC.

This clonotype was seen ten or more times. This rearrangement joins TRBV2 to TRBJ2-1, with D maybe TRBD2 (7 bases). Germline lookup yields CDR1 SNHLY and CDR2 FYNNEI. The germline V and J ends were trimmed by 2 bases and 0 bases, with 23 bases remaining between them. The CDR3 length is 20 residues. The CDR3 nucleotides read TGTGCCAGCAGTGAACGCGGTGGGGCAGCGGGACAAAACTCCTACAATGAGCAGTTCTTC. It is translated as CASSERGGAAGQNSYNEQFF.

As for this clonotype: One junction end disagrees with the germline gene, perhaps due to a read error. The chain has TRBV15 and TRBJ2-3; D unclear. This CDR3 is built from 15 residues. Germline V gives CDR1 LNHNV, CDR2 YYDKDF (reference sequence). The CDR3 sequence: CATSRGSSPTDMQYF. CDR3 nucleotide sequence: TGTGCCACCAGCAGAGGGAGCTCACCCACAGATATGCAGTATTTT.

This clonotype is a singleton in its sample. The rearrangement uses TRBV20-1 and TRBJ1-1; D is unclear. The CDR3 totals 13 residues. Trimming pared 1 base from V and 1 base from J, leaving 7 bases between. Looked up from germline, CDR1 is DFQATT and CDR2 is SNEGSKA (reference sequence). The CDR3 reads CSARGKKNTEAFF. The CDR3 DNA reads as TGCAGTGCTAGAGGAAAAAAGAACACTGAAGCTTTCTTT.

V is TRBV4-3 and J is TRBJ2-5; 13 nucleotides line up with TRBD2. Germline values: CDR1 LGHNA, CDR2 YSLEER. With 3 bases clipped from V and 0 bases from J, the junction kept 10 bases outside the gene matches. This CDR3 comprises 19 residues. The CDR3 DNA reads TGCGCCAGCAGCCATCGTCCCGGGACTAGCGGGGAGTACCAAGAGACCCAGTACTTC. Its protein is CASSHRPGTSGEYQETQYF.

This clonotype occurred many times. J is TRBJ2-3 and V is TRBV7-8; D is unresolved. The length of the CDR3 is 17 residues. Trimming stripped 1 base from V and 4 bases from J, with 18 bases between. Germline V gene lookup returns CDR1 SGHVS and CDR2 FQNEAQ. CDR3 sequence: CASSLVRSPGLADTQYF. The CDR3 coding sequence is TGTGCCAGCAGCTTAGTTCGGTCTCCTGGTTTGGCAGATACGCAGTATTTT.

V is TRBV27 and J is TRBJ2-3; 8 bases are shared with TRBD1. This CDR3 is 16 amino acids long. With V trimmed by 3 bases and J by 1 base, 6 bases remained unmatched. Per germline, CDR1 MNHEY and CDR2 SMNVEV (reference sequence). The CDR3: CASSFQGARGTDTQYF. DNA for the CDR3: TGTGCCAGCAGTTTCCAGGGGGCGCGAGGCACAGATACGCAGTATTTT.

The CDR3 nucleotides are TGTGCCAGCAGCGTAGCCGCAGGGGGAACACCCAGGGAGACCCAGTACTTC. This translates into CASSVAAGGTPRETQYF. This chain uses TRBV9 with TRBJ2-7; TRBD1 aligns across 7 bases. The end of the DNA fits TRBJ2-5 better, so the J call may be wrong. The germline V gene encodes CDR1 SGDLS and CDR2 YYNGEE. The CDR3 has 17 amino acids.

This chain connects TRBV20-1 to TRBJ2-3; TRBD2 matches 12 bases. The germline V gene encodes CDR1 DFQATT and CDR2 SNEGSKA (reference sequence). This CDR3 has 19 residues. Trimming took 2 bases from V and 3 from J; bases not matched to a gene: 15. The CDR3 nucleotides are TGCAGTGCTAGACCGGGACTAGCGGGCCCCGCATCCCAAACAGATACGCAGTATTTT. Protein sequence: CSARPGLAGPASQTDTQYF.

The count of this clonotype is one. This chain links TRBV7-9 with TRBJ1-2; D unresolved. This CDR3 has 16 residues. In germline, CDR1 is SEHNR, CDR2 FQNEAQ (reference sequence). V was trimmed by 5 bases and J by 5 bases, leaving 21 bases between them. CDR3 in amino acids: CASSLIGGFDAYGYTF. The CDR3 DNA is TGTGCCAGCAGCCTTATCGGCGGGTTCGACGCATATGGCTACACCTTC.

The rearrangement links TRBV6-5 to TRBJ1-2, with TRBD1 matching 10 bases. This CDR3 region has 14 residues. V lost 6 bases to trimming and J lost 5 bases; unmatched junction nucleotides: 6. The germline CDR1 and CDR2 sequences are MNHEY and SVGAGI. Here the CDR3 reads CASRYDRGQYGYTF. CDR3 sequence (DNA): TGTGCCAGCAGATACGACAGGGGGCAATATGGCTACACCTTC.

The CDR3 DNA reads as TGTGCCAGCAGCCCACAGGGTCTTGATGGCTACACCTTC. Protein: CASSPQGLDGYTF. This chain joins TRBV7-9 and TRBJ1-2; D is perhaps TRBD1 (6 bases). Germline CDR1 and CDR2: SEHNR and FQNEAQ (reference sequence). The CDR3 covers 13 residues. V was cut by 5 bases and J by 6 bases, with 13 bases left in between.

This sequence joins TRBV28 and TRBJ2-2; possibly TRBD2 for D (5 bases). V was clipped by 6 bases and J by 7 bases, with 9 bases between them. This CDR3 is built from 12 residues. Germline CDR1 reads MDHEN; CDR2 reads SYDVKM. The CDR3 nucleotides read TGTGCCAGCAGCAGTAGCGTCGGGGAGCTGTTTTTT. Translating it yields CASSSSVGELFF.

The V call is TRBV6-1, the J call TRBJ2-7; a weak D match, TRBD2 (5 bases). V was clipped by 3 bases and J by 2 bases, with 11 bases between them. CDR3 length: 14 amino acids. Germline-derived CDR1 and CDR2 are MNHNS and SASEGT. The DNA of the CDR3 is TGTGCCAGCAGTGAGTCGGCGGAGGCCTACGAGCAGTACTTC. This gives the protein CASSESAEAYEQYF.

This clonotype was picked up a small number of times. The rearrangement joins TRBV27 to TRBJ2-5; D is tentatively TRBD1 or TRBD2 (6 bases each). The CDR3 runs 16 residues. Trimming pared 4 bases from V and 5 bases from J, leaving 20 bases between. Germline lookup yields CDR1 MNHEY and CDR2 SMNVEV (reference sequence). CDR3 in DNA: TGTGCCAGCAGTTGGGGGGCCCAGGCAGGGTTGGAGACCCAGTACTTC. Translating gives CASSWGAQAGLETQYF.